What follows are 13 T cell receptor beta chains derived from one specimen sequenced in a study of cytomegalovirus exposure and HLA in healthy donors. Vbeta (60) and Jbeta (13) primers were used in the PCR. Sequencing used immunoSEQ multiplex PCR; TCRdb keeps in-frame clones, though not all of them. The sample contains approximately 59,000 clones, 70% to 85% of which appear only once. The specimen was PBMCs. Receptors were obtained from a girl aged 10 to 17 in good health and CMV-seropositive.

The V and J genes are TRBV10-2 and TRBJ2-3, with D unresolved. CDR3 length: 16 amino acids. Germline lookup yields CDR1 WSHSY and CDR2 SAAADI. The ends were cut back, 0 bases at V and 2 bases at J, with 12 bases in the middle. The CDR3 coding sequence is TGCGCCAGCAGTGAGTCCTTAGCTTACGCCACAGATACGCAGTATTTT. Translating it yields CASSESLAYATDTQYF.

About this clone itself: Because the CDR3's place on the DNA is in doubt, the DNA is left out and the CDR3 is given as listed by TCRdb. V gene TRBV5-8 combines with J gene TRBJ2-1; no check of the table's D call, TRBD1, against the DNA was made. The germline CDR1 and CDR2 sequences are SGHTS and YDEGEE. The CDR3 is 15 amino acids long, termini counted. The CDR3 reads CASSFGQGSEGPGFF.

J is TRBJ2-1 and V is TRBV9; D is possibly TRBD2 (5 bases). This CDR3 has 16 amino acids. Trimming took off 4 bases at V and 2 bases at J, with 16 bases between the two ends. Germline V gene data show CDR1 as SGDLS and CDR2 as YYNGEE. The CDR3 reads CASSPPVERAYNEQFF. CDR3 DNA sequence: TGTGCCAGCAGCCCCCCGGTTGAGAGGGCCTACAATGAGCAGTTCTTC.

The chain links TRBV29-1 to TRBJ2-5, with D tentatively TRBD1 (5 bases). CDR1 is SQVTM and CDR2 is ANQGSEA in the germline V gene. This CDR3 is built from 12 residues. V was trimmed by 4 bases and J by 5 bases, leaving 11 bases between them. This chain's CDR3 is CSVAPGKETQYF. CDR3 DNA: TGCAGCGTTGCGCCAGGGAAGGAGACCCAGTACTTC.

This clone was detected only once. The chain uses TRBV2 and TRBJ2-3; D unresolved. Trimming removed 5 bases from V and 3 bases from J, with 3 bases in between. From germline, CDR1 is SNHLY and CDR2 FYNNEI. CDR3 length: 11 amino acids. For the CDR3, the DNA is TGTGCCAGCAGTCAGACAGATACGCAGTATTTT. Residues: CASSQTDTQYF. Filled out from reference TRBV2 and TRBJ2-3, the complete variable domain reads EPEVTQTPSHQVTQMGQEVILRCVPISNHLYFYWYRQILGQKVEFLVSFYNNEISEKSEIFDDQFSVERPDGSNFTLKIRSTKLEDSAMYFCASSQTDTQYFGPGTRLTVL.

The chain links TRBV10-3 to TRBJ2-7, with TRBD2 matching over 13 bases. This CDR3 region has 13 residues. Trimming cost V 9 bases and J 5 bases; bases outside gene matches: 4. Germline lookup yields CDR1 ENHRY and CDR2 SYGVKD. CDR3 nucleotides: TGTGCCATGCGGGGACTAGCGGGAAACGAGCAGTACTTC. This sequence encodes CAMRGLAGNEQYF.

V is TRBV7-9 and J is TRBJ2-3, with 7 bases aligning to TRBD1. V lost 1 base and J lost 2; bases outside the gene matches: 6. Germline V lookup: CDR1 SEHNR, CDR2 FQNEAQ (reference sequence). The CDR3 runs 16 residues. CDR3 nucleotide sequence: TGTGCCAGCAGCTTAGATACCAGGGGGTCCACAGATACGCAGTATTTT. This codes for CASSLDTRGSTDTQYF. The whole variable domain, remainder taken from reference TRBV7-9 and TRBJ2-3, is DTGVSQNPRHKITKRGQNVTFRCDPISEHNRLYWYRQTLGQGPEFLTYFQNEAQLEKSRLLSDRFSAERPKGSFSTLEIQRTEQGDSAMYLCASSLDTRGSTDTQYFGPGTRLTVL.

This rearrangement joins TRBV29-1 to TRBJ1-5, with a possible D match to TRBD1 (6 bases). The germline V and J ends were trimmed by 8 bases and 4 bases, with 21 bases remaining between them. Germline values: CDR1 SQVTM, CDR2 ANQGSEA. The CDR3 runs 15 residues. Here the CDR3 DNA reads TGCAGCCCCTTGAGGTGCTCAGGGGAAAATCAGCCCCAGCATTTT. This gives the protein CSPLRCSGENQPQHF.

The chain has TRBV11-2 and TRBJ2-5; 7 bases line up with TRBD1. Germline V gene sequence: CDR1 SGHAT, CDR2 FQNNGV. CDR3 length: 15 amino acids. J was trimmed by 4 bases and V by 6 bases; bases with no gene match: 11. This CDR3 is CASRPIRQGTETQYF. The CDR3 coding sequence is TGTGCCAGCAGGCCCATCAGACAGGGTACAGAGACCCAGTACTTC.

J is TRBJ1-2 and V is TRBV4-1; D may be TRBD1 (6 bases). The CDR3 is 14 amino acids. The ends were cut back, 4 bases at V and 11 bases at J, with 20 bases in the middle. The V gene's germline CDR1 is MGHRA and CDR2 YSYEKL. CDR3 in amino acids: CASSLLGAGRVYTF. DNA for the CDR3: TGCGCCAGCAGCCTCCTGGGGGCAGGTAGAGTTTACACCTTC.

J is TRBJ1-5 and V is TRBV28; D is possibly TRBD1 (6 bases). V lost 0 bases to trimming and J lost 4 bases, with 10 bases between them. Germline CDR1 is MDHEN and CDR2 is SYDVKM. This CDR3 is 15 amino acids long. The chain's CDR3 is CASSLWGGRNQPQHF. CDR3 in DNA: TGTGCCAGCAGTTTATGGGGGGGGCGGAATCAGCCCCAGCATTTT. Based on the CDR3 plus reference TRBV28 and TRBJ1-5, the full variable domain is DVKVTQSSRYLVKRTGEKVFLECVQDMDHENMFWYRQDPGLGLRLIYFSYDVKMKEKGDIPEGYSVSREKKERFSLILESASTNQTSMYLCASSLWGGRNQPQHFGDGTRLSIL.

The V call is TRBV6-5, the J call TRBJ2-3, with 7 bases identical to TRBD2. V shed 6 bases, J shed 0 bases, and the junction held 6 bases outside the gene matches. CDR1 MNHEY and CDR2 SVGAGI come from the germline V gene. The CDR3 contains 15 residues. This chain's CDR3 is CASRSPSGSTDTQYF. In nucleotides, the CDR3 is TGTGCCAGCAGATCCCCTAGCGGTAGCACAGATACGCAGTATTTT.

This chain joins TRBV30 and TRBJ2-2; D ambiguous. V was clipped by 1 base and J by 7 bases, with 10 bases between them. The CDR3 sequence is 13 residues long. Germline CDR1 reads GTSNPN; CDR2 reads SVGIG (reference sequence). The CDR3: CAWSEQLGGELFF. For the CDR3, the DNA is TGTGCCTGGAGTGAACAGCTCGGCGGGGAGCTGTTTTTT.